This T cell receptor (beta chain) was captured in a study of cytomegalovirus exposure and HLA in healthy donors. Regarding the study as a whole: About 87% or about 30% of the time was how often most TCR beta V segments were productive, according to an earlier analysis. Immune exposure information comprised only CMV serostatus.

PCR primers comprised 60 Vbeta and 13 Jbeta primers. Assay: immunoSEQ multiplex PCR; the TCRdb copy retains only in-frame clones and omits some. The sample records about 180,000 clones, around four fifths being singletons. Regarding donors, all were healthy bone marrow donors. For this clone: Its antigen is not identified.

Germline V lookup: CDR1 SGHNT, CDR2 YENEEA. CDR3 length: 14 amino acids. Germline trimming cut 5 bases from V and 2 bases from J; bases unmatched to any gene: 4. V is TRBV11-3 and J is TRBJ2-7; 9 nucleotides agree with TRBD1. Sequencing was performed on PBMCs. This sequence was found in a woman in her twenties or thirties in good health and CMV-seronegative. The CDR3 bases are TGTGCCAGCAGCGCGACAGGGGGGACCTACGAGCAGTACTTC. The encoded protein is CASSATGGTYEQYF.